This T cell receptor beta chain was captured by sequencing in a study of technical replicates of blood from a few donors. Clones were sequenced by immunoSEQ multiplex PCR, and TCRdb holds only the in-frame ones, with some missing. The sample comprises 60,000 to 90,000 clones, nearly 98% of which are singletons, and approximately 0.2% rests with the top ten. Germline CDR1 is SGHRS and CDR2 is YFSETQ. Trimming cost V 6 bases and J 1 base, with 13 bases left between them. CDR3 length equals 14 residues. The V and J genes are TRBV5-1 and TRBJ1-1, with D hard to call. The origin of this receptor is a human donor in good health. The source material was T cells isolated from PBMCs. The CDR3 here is CASTSGQPNTEAFF. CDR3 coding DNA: TGCGCCAGCACATCAGGCCAACCGAACACTGAAGCTTTCTTT.